This entry features one T cell receptor (beta chain) sequence. The sample originates from a study of blood T cell repertoires in COVID-19. Study summary: Acute-phase and convalescent COVID-19 samples originated in the United States, Italy and Spain. The cDNA or gDNA used as material had been derived from T cells, B-cell-depleted T cells, or PBMCs.

Source study methods: Nucleated cell counts were estimated from reference gene primer amplification. TCRdb's copy holds only in-frame clones and misses some; the assay was immunoSEQ multiplex PCR. For V, J and clone size, that table is used; D and trimming come from the DNA. The sample yields hundreds of thousands of clones, about 89% seen once. The V and J ends lost 3 bases and 3 bases respectively, with 14 bases between them. Germline-derived CDR1 and CDR2 are GTSNPN and SVGIG (reference sequence). The CDR3 extends over 14 amino acids. This chain joins TRBV30 and TRBJ1-1; D unresolved. Sequencing input: peripheral blood. The receptor was isolated from a man aged 35-49 years with acute or convalescent COVID-19. CDR3 sequence: CAWRGRLTDTEAFF. The CDR3 DNA reads TGTGCCTGGAGGGGGAGGCTGACCGACACTGAAGCTTTCTTT.